This TCR beta chain was identified in a study of blood T cell repertoires in COVID-19. Looking at the study overall: From the United States, Italy and Spain came samples of acute and convalescent COVID-19.

A case of COVID-19 had been met by exposed participants within 2 weeks before study entry. Clones were sequenced by immunoSEQ multiplex PCR, and TCRdb holds only the in-frame ones, with some missing. The sample records approximately 300,000 clones, around 84% being singletons. The sequence was obtained from a woman between 25 and 40 years old who had been exposed to COVID-19. The sample consisted of PBMCs or T cells enriched from blood (not recorded which).

CDR3 sequence: CASRTSGRAHEQFF. The CDR3 DNA follows: TGTGCCAGCAGGACTAGCGGCCGGGCACATGAGCAGTTCTTC. V usage is TRBV28 and J usage is TRBJ2-1, with TRBD2 matching over 9 bases. Per germline, CDR1 MDHEN and CDR2 SYDVKM. There are 14 residues in the CDR3. The V segment lost 6 bases and the J segment 8 bases; nucleotides outside the gene matches: 8.